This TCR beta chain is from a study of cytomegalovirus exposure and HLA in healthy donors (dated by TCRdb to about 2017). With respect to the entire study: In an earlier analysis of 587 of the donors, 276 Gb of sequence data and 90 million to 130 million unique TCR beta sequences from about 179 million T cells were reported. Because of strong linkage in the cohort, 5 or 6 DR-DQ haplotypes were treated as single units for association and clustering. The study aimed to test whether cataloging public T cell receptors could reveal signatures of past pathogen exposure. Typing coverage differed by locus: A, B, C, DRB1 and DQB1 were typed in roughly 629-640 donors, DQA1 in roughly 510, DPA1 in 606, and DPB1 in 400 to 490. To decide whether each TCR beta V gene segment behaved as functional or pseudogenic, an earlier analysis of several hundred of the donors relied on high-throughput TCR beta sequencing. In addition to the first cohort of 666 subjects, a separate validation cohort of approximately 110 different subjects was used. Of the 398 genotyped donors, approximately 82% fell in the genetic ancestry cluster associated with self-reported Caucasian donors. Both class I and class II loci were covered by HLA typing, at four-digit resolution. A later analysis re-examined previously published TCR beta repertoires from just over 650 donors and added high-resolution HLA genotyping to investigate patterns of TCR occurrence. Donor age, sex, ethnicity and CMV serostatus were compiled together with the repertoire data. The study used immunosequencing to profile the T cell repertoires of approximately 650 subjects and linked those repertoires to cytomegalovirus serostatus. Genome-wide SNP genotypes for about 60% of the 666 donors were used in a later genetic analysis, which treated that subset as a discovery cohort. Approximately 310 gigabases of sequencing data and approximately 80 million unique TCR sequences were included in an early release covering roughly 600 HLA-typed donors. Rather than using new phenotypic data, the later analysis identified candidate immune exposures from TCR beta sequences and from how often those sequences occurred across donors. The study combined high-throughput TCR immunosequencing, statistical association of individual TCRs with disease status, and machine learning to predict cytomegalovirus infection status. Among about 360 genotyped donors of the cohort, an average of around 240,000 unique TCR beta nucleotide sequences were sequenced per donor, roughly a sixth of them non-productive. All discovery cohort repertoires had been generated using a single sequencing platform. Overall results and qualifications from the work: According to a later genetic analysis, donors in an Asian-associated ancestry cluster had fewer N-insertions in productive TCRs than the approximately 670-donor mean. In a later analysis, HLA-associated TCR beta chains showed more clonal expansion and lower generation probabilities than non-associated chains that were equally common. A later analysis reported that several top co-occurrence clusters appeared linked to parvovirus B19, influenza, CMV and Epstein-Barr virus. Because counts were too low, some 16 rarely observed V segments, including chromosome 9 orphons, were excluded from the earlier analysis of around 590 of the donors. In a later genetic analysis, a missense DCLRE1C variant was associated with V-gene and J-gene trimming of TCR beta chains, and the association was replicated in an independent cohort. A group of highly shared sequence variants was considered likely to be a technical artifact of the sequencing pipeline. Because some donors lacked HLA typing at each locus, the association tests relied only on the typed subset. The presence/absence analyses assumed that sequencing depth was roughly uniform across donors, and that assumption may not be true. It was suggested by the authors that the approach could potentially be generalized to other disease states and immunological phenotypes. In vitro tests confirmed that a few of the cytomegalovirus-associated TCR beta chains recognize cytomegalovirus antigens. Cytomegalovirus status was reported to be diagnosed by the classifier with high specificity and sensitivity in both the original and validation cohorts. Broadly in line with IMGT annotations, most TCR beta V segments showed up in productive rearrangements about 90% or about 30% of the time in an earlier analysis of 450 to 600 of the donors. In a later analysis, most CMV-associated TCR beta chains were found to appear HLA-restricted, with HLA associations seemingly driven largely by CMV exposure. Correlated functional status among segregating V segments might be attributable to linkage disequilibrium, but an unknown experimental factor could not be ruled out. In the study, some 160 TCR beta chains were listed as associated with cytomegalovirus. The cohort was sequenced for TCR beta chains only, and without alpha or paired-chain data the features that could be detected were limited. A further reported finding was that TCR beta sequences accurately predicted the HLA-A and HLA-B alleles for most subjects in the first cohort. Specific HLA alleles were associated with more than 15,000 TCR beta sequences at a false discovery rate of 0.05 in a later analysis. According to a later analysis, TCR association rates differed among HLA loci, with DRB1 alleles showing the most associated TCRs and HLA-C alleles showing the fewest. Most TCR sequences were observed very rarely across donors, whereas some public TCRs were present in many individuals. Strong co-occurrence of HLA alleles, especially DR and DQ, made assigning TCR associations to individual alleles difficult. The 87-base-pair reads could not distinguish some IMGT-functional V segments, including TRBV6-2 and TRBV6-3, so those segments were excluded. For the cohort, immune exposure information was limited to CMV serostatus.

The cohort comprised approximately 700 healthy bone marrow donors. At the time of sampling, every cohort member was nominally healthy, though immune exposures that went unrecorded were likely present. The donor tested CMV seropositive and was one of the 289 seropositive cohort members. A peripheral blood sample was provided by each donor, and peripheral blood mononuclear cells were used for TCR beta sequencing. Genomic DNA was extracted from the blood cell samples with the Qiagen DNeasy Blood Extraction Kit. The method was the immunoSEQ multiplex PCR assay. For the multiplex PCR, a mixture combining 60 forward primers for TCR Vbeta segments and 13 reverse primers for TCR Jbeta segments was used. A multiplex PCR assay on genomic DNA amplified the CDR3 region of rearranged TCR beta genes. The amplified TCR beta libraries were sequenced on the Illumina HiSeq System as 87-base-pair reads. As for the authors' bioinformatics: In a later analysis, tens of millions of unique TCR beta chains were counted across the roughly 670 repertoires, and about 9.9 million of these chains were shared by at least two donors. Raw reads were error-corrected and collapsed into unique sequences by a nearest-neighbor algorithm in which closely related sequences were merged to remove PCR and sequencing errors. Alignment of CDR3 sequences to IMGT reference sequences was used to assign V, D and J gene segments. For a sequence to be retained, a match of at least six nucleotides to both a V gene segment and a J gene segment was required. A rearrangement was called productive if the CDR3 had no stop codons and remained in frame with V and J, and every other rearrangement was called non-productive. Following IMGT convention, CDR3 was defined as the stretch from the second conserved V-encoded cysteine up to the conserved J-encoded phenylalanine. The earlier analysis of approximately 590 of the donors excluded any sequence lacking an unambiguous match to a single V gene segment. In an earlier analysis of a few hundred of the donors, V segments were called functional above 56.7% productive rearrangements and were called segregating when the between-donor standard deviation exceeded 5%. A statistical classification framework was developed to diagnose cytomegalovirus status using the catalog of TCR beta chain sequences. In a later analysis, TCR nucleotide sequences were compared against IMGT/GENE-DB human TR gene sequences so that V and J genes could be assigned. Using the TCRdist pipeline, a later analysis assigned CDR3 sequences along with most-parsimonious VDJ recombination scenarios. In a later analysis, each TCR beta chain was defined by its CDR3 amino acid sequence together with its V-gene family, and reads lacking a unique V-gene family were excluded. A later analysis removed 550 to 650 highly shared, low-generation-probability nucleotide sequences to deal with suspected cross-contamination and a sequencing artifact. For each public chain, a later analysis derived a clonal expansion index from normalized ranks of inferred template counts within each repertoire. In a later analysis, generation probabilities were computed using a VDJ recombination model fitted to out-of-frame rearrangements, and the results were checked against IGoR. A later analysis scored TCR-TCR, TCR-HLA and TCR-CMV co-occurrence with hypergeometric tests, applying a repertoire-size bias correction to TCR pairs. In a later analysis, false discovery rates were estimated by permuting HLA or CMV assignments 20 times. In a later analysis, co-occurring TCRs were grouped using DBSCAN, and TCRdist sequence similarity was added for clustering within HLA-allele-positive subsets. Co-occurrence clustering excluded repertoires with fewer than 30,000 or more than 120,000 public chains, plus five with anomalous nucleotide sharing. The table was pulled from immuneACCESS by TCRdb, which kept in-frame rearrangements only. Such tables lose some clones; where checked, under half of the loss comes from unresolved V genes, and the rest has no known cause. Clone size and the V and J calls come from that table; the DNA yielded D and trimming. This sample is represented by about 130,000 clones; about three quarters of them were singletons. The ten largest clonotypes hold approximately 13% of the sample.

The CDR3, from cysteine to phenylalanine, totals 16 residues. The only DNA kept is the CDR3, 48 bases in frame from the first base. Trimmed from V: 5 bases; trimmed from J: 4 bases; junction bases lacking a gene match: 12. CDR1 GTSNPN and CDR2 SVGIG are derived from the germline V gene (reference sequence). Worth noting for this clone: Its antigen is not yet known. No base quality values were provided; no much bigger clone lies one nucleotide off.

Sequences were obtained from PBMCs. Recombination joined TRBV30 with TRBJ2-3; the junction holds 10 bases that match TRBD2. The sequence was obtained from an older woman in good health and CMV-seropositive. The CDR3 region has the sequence CAWGGASGGASDTQYF. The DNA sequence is TGTGCCTGGGGAGGGGCAAGCGGGGGGGCCTCAGATACGCAGTATTTT. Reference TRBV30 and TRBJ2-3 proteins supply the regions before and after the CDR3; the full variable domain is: SQTIHQWPATLVQPVGSPLSLECTVEGTSNPNLYWYRQAAGRGLQLLFYSVGIGQISSEVPQNLSASRPQDRQFILSSKKLLLSDSGFYLCAWGGASGGASDTQYFGPGTRLTVL.